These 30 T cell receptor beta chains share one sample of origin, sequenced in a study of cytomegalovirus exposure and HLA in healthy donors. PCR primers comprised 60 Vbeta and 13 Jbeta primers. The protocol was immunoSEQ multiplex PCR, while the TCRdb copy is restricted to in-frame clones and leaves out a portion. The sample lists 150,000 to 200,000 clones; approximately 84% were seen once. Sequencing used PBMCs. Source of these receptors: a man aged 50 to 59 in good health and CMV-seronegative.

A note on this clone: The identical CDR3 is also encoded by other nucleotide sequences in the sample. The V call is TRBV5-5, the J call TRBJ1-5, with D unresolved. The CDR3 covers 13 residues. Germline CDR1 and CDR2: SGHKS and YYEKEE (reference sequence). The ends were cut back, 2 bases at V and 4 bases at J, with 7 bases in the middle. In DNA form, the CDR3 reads TGTGCCAGCAGCTTTGGCGGGAATCAGCCCCAGCATTTT. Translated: CASSFGGNQPQHF.

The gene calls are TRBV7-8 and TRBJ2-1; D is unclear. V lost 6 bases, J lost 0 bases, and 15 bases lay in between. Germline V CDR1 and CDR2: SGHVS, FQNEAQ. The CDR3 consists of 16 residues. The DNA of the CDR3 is TGTGCCAGCAGTTTTCCTCCGCGGAGCTCCTACAATGAGCAGTTCTTC. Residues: CASSFPPRSSYNEQFF.

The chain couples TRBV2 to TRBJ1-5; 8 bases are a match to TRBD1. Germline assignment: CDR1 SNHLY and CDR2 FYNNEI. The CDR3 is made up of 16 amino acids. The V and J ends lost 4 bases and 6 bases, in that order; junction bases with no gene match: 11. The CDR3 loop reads CASSADRGRARQPQHF. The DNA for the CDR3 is TGTGCCAGCAGTGCCGACAGGGGAAGAGCTCGTCAGCCCCAGCATTTT.

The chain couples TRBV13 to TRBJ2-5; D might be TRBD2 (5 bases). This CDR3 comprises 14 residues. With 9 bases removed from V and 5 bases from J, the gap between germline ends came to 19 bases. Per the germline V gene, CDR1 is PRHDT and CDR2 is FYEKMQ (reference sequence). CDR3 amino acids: CASRRWVLRETQYF. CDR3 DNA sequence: TGTGCCAGTCGGAGGTGGGTGCTCCGGGAGACCCAGTACTTC.

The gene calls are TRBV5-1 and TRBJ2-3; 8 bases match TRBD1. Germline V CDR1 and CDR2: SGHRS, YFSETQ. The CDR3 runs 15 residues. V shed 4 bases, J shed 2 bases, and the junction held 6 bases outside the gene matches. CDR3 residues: CASSEDRAHTDTQYF. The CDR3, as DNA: TGCGCCAGCAGCGAGGACAGGGCGCACACAGATACGCAGTATTTT.

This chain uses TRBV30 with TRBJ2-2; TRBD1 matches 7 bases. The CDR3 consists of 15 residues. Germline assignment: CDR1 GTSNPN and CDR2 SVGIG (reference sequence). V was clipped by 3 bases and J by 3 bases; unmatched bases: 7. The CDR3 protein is CAWSAGDRDTGELFF. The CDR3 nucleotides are TGTGCCTGGAGCGCTGGAGACAGGGACACCGGGGAGCTGTTTTTT.

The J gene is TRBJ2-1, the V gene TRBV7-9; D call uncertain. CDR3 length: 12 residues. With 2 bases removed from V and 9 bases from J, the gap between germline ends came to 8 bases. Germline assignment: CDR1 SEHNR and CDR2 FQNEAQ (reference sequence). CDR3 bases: TGTGCCAGCAGCTTAACAGTAGGTGAGCAGTTCTTC. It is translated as CASSLTVGEQFF. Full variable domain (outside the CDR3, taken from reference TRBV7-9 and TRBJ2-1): DTGVSQNPRHKITKRGQNVTFRCDPISEHNRLYWYRQTLGQGPEFLTYFQNEAQLEKSRLLSDRFSAERPKGSFSTLEIQRTEQGDSAMYLCASSLTVGEQFFGPGTRLTVL.

The CDR3 loop is CASSLDPSGGLETQYF. The CDR3 DNA reads TGTGCCAGCAGCTTAGATCCATCTGGCGGCTTGGAGACCCAGTACTTC. This rearrangement joins TRBV11-3 to TRBJ2-5; D not certain. Per the germline V gene, CDR1 is SGHNT and CDR2 is YENEEA. V lost 0 bases and J 5 bases, leaving 16 bases between the germline ends. The CDR3 contains 16 residues.

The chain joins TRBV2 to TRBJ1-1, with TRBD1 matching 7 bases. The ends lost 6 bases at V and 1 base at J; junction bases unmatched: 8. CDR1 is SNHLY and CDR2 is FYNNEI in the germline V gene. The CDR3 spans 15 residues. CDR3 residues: CASRNRGSGNTEAFF. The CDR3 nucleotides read TGTGCCAGCAGAAACAGGGGCTCAGGGAACACTGAAGCTTTCTTT.

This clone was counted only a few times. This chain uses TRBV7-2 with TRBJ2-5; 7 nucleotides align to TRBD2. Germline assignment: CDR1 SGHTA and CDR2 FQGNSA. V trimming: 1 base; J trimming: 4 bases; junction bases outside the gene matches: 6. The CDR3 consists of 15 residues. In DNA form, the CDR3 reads TGTGCCAGCAGCTTAGAAGGCAGGGAGGGAGAGACCCAGTACTTC. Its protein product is CASSLEGREGETQYF.

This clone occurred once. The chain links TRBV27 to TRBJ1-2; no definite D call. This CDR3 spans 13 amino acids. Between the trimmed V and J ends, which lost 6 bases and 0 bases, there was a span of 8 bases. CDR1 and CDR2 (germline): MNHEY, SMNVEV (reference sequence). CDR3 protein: CASSYGANYGYTF. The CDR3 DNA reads TGTGCCAGCAGCTACGGAGCTAACTATGGCTACACCTTC.

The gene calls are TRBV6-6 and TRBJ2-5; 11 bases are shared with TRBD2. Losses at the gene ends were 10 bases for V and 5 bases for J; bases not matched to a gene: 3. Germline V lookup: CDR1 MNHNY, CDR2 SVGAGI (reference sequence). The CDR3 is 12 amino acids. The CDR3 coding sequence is TGTGCCACCACTAGCGGGGGTGAGACCCAGTACTTC. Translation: CATTSGGETQYF.

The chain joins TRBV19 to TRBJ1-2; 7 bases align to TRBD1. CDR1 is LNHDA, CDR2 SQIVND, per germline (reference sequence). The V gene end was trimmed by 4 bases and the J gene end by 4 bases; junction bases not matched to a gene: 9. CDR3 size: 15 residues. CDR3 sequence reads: CASSKPDRSLYGYTF. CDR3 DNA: TGTGCCAGTAGTAAGCCGGACAGGTCACTCTATGGCTACACCTTC.

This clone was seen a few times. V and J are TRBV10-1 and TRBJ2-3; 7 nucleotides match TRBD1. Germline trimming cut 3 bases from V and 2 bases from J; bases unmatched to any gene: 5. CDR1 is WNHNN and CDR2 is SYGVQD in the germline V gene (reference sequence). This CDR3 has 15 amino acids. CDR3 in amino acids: CASSDRQGNTDTQYF. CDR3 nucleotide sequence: TGCGCCAGCAGTGACCGACAGGGTAACACAGATACGCAGTATTTT.

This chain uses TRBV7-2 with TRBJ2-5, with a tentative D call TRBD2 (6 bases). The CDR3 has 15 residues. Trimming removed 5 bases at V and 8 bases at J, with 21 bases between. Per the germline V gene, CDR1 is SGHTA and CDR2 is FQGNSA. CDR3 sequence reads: CASSPWTGGLGTQYF. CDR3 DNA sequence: TGTGCCAGCAGCCCGTGGACCGGGGGTTTAGGTACCCAGTACTTC.

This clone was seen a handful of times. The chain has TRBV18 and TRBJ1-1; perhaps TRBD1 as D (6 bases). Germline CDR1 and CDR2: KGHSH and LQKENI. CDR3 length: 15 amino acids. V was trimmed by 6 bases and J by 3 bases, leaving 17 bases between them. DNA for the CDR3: TGTGCCAGCTCCCCCTCGCGGGGGCTCCACACTGAAGCTTTCTTT. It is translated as CASSPSRGLHTEAFF.

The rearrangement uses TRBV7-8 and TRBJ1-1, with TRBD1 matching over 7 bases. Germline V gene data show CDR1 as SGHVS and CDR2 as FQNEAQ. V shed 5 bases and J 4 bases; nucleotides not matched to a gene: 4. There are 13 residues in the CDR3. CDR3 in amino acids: CASSPDRATEAFF. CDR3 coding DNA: TGTGCCAGCAGCCCCGACAGGGCCACTGAAGCTTTCTTT.

CDR3 in DNA: TGTGCCAGCAGCCGGGGACAGGTGGACGAAAAACTGTTTTTT. It translates to CASSRGQVDEKLFF. The chain has TRBV7-6 and TRBJ1-4; 8 nucleotides line up with TRBD1. The CDR3 runs 14 residues. CDR1 is SGHVS, CDR2 FNYEAQ, per germline. V shed 5 bases and J 8 bases; nucleotides not matched to a gene: 7. Variable domain in full (rest from reference TRBV7-6 and TRBJ1-4): GAGVSQSPRYKVTKRGQDVALRCDPISGHVSLYWYRQALGQGPEFLTYFNYEAQQDKSGLPNDRFSAERPEGSISTLTIQRTEQRDSAMYRCASSRGQVDEKLFFGSGTQLSVL.

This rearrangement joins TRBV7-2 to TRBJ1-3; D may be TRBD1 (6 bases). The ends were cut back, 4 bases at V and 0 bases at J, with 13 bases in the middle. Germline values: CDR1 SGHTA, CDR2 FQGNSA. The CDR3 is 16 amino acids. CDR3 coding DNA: TGTGCCAGCAGCTACGGGACACTCAGCTCTGGAAACACCATATATTTT. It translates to CASSYGTLSSGNTIYF.

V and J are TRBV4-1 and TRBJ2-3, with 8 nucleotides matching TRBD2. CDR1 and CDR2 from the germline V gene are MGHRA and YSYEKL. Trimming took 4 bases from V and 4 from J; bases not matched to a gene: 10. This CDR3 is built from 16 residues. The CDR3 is CASSPRGRGAADTQYF. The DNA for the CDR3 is TGCGCCAGCAGCCCCCGGGGGCGGGGGGCGGCAGATACGCAGTATTTT.

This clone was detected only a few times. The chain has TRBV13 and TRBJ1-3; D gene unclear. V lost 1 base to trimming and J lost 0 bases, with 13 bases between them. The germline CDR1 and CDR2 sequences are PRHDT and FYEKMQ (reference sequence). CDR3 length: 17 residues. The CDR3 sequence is CASSLDRRLSSGNTIYF. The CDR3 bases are TGTGCCAGCAGCTTAGACCGGAGACTCAGCTCTGGAAACACCATATATTTT. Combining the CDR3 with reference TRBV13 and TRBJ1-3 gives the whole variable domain AAGVIQSPRHLIKEKRETATLKCYPIPRHDTVYWYQQGPGQDPQFLISFYEKMQSDKGSIPDRFSAQQFSDYHSELNMSSLELGDSALYFCASSLDRRLSSGNTIYFGEGSWLTVV.

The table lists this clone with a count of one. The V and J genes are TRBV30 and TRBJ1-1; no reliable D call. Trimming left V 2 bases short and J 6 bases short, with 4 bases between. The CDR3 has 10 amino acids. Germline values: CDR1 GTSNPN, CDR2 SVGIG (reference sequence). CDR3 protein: CAWSRAEAFF. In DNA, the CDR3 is TGTGCCTGGAGTCGGGCTGAAGCTTTCTTT.

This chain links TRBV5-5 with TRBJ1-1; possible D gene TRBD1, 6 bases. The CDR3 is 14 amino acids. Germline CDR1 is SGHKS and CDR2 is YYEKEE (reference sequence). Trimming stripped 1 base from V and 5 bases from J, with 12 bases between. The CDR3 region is CASSLYPGVTEAFF. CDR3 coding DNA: TGTGCCAGCAGCTTGTACCCAGGGGTGACTGAAGCTTTCTTT.

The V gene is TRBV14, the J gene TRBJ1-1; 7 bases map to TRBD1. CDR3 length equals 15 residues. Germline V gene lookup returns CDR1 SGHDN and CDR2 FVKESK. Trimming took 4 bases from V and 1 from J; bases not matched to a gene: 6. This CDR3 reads CASSPYGTANTEAFF. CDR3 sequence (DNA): TGTGCCAGCAGCCCCTACGGGACAGCGAACACTGAAGCTTTCTTT.

CDR3: CASGTVLREQYF. The CDR3 bases are TGTGCCAGCGGGACAGTCTTAAGGGAGCAGTACTTC. The V and J genes are TRBV19 and TRBJ2-7; 7 nucleotides line up with TRBD1. CDR1 and CDR2 from the germline V gene are LNHDA and SQIVND (reference sequence). With V trimmed by 9 bases and J by 7 bases, 9 bases remained unmatched. The CDR3 runs 12 residues.

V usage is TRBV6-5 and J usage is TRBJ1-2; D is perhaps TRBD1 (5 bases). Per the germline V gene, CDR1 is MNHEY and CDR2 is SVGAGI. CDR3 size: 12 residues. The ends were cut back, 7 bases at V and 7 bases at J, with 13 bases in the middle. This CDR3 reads CASTQGGGGYTF. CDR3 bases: TGTGCCAGCACCCAGGGAGGTGGTGGCTACACCTTC.

CDR3 amino acids: CSVGTSGGPAYEQYF. CDR3 nucleotides: TGCAGCGTTGGCACTAGCGGGGGCCCGGCCTACGAGCAGTACTTC. The V gene is TRBV29-1, the J gene TRBJ2-7; 11 bases are shared with TRBD2. V was clipped by 4 bases and J by 2 bases; unmatched bases: 7. Germline V gene data show CDR1 as SQVTM and CDR2 as ANQGSEA. The CDR3 length is 15 residues.

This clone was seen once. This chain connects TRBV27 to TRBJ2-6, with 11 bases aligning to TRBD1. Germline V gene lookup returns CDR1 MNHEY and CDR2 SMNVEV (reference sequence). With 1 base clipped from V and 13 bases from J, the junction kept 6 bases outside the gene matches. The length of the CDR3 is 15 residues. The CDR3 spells CASSLLDRGRLVLTF. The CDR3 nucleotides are TGTGCCAGCAGTTTATTGGACAGGGGGCGTTTAGTCCTGACTTTC.

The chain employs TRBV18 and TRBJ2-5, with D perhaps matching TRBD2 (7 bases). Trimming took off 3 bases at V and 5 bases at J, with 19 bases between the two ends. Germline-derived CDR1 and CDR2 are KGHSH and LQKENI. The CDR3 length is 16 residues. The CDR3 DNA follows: TGTGCCAGCTCACCGATGGCGGGGGCCATGGAGGAGACCCAGTACTTC. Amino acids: CASSPMAGAMEETQYF.

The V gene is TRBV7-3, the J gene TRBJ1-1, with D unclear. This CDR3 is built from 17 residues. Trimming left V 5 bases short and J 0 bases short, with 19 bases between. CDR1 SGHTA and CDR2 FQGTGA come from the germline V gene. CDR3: CASSPRGGSLMNTEAFF. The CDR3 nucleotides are TGTGCCAGCAGCCCTCGTGGCGGAAGCCTCATGAACACTGAAGCTTTCTTT.